A single TCR beta chain is shown here with its context. Its target is not known. This specimen comes from a study of CD8 T cells in Susac syndrome. Study results and limitations: In its TCR sequencing and HLA analysis, the study acknowledged that the number of individuals was relatively small.

The V and J ends lost 6 bases and 3 bases respectively, with 12 bases between them. The CDR3 runs to 13 residues. The germline V gene encodes CDR1 MNHEY and CDR2 SVGEGT. Random-hexamer reverse transcription was applied to about 0.45 to 1 ug RNA. The authors amplified TCR beta CDR3 across 54 Vbeta and 13 Jbeta using immunoSEQ multiplex PCR. In TCRdb, the immunoSEQ multiplex PCR reads were re-called with MiXCR into one record per CDR3 protein. The sample has approximately 100,000 distinct CDR3 sequences, around 93% seen once. TEMRA cells were FACS-enriched, and CD8+ and CD4+ T cells were isolated negatively.

This receptor was obtained from a human donor in good health. The V call is TRBV6-2 or TRBV6-3, the J call TRBJ2-7; D not resolved. Sequenced input: CD8+ T cells from PBMCs. Here the CDR3 reads CASSRFKFYEQYF. Here the CDR3 DNA reads TGTGCCAGCAGCCGCTTCAAATTCTACGAGCAGTACTTC.